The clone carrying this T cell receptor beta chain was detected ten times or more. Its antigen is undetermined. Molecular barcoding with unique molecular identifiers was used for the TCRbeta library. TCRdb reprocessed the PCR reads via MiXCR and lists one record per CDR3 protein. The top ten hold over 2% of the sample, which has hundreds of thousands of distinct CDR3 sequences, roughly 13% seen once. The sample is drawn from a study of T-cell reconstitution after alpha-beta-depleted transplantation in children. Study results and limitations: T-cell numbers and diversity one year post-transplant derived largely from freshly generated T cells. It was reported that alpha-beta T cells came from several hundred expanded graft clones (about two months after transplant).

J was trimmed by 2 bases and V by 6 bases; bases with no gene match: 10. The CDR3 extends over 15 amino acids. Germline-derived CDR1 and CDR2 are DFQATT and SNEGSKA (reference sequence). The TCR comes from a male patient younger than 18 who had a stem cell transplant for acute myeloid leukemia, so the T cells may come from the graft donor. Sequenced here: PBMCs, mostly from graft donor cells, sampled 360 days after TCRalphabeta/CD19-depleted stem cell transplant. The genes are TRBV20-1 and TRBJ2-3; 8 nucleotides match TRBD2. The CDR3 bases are TGCAGTGCCACCCATAGCGGGATTGCCACAGATACGCAGTATTTT. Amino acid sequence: CSATHSGIATDTQYF.